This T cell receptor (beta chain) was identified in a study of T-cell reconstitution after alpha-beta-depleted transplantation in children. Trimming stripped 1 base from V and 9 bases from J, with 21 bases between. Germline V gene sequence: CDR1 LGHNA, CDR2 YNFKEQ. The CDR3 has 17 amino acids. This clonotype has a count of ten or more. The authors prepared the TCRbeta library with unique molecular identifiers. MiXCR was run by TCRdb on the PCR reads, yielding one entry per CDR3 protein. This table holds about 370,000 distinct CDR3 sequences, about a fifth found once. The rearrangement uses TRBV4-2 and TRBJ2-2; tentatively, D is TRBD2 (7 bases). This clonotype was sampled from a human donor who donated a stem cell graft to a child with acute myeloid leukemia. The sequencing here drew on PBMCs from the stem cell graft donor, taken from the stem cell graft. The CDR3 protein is CASSQGASGQSIRELFF. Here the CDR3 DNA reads TGTGCCAGCAGCCAAGGGGCTAGCGGACAGTCCATCCGGGAGCTGTTTTTT.